This T cell receptor beta chain comes out of a study of T cell repertoires in cytomegalovirus infection (dated by TCRdb to the late 2010s). Concerning the study at large: Because public TCR beta signatures pointed to carriage of CMV infection together with the matching HLA type, the HLA type of each donor mattered for the analysis.

Instrument on record: Illumina HiSeq 1500. Through fastp at Q25 and MiXCR, TCRdb rebuilt clones from the public reads, retaining in-frame beta chains. Entries are consolidated by CDR3 protein sequence, retaining the most common genes and DNA. The sample yields approximately 490,000 distinct CDR3 sequences; roughly 10% were counted once. More than 8.5% of the sample lies in the top ten. This clonotype was seen at least ten times. It has no known antigen specificity. One base away there is no much larger clone; base qualities are not given. The CDR3 measures 13 amino acids from cysteine to phenylalanine. Left in the record is the CDR3 DNA by itself, 39 bases read in frame from the first base. Trimming leaves V shorter by 4 bases and J shorter by 7 bases, with the junction holding 6 bases beyond the gene matches. The study at large found these results: The ex vivo response was dominated by HLA-C-restricted CMV-specific TCR beta clonotypes, which also provided the single most frequent clonotype in two of eight donors. Cumulative frequency of public TCR beta family members discriminated carriers of CMV infection plus the relevant HLA type in this cohort and an independent approximately 400-donor cohort.

The receptor was derived from a human donor in good health (CMV status not recorded). Some clones in this sample may be carry-over from other donors' samples. Material for sequencing was PBMCs. Recombination connected TRBV12-3 or TRBV12-4 to TRBJ1-2; the central 7 bases match TRBD1. This receptor has the CDR3 CASSSGQLGGYTF. The DNA is as follows: TGTGCCAGCAGTTCGGGACAGCTTGGTGGCTACACCTTC.